The sequence of this TCR beta chain was determined in a study of T cell changes during pregnancy in multiple sclerosis. The data were produced by immunoSEQ multiplex PCR, yet TCRdb's version contains in-frame clones alone and is incomplete. The sample holds about 75,000 clones, 89% seen once. Germline V gives CDR1 SQVTM, CDR2 ANQGSEA. The CDR3 extends over 11 amino acids. V gave up 5 bases and J gave up 3 bases, with 7 bases separating them. This sequence was found in a female donor in good health, enrolled as a control in a pregnancy study. The V gene is TRBV29-1, the J gene TRBJ1-1; D remains unclear. Sample: peripheral blood, taken in the first trimester of pregnancy. CDR3 nucleotide sequence: TGCAGCGTTCCCGAGGACACTGAAGCTTTCTTT. Its translation is CSVPEDTEAFF. Full variable domain (rest looked up from reference TRBV29-1 and TRBJ1-1): SAVISQKPSRDICQRGTSLTIQCQVDSQVTMMFWYRQQPGQSLTLIATANQGSEATYESGFVIDKFPISRPNLTFSTLTVSNMSPEDSSIYLCSVPEDTEAFFGQGTRLTVV.